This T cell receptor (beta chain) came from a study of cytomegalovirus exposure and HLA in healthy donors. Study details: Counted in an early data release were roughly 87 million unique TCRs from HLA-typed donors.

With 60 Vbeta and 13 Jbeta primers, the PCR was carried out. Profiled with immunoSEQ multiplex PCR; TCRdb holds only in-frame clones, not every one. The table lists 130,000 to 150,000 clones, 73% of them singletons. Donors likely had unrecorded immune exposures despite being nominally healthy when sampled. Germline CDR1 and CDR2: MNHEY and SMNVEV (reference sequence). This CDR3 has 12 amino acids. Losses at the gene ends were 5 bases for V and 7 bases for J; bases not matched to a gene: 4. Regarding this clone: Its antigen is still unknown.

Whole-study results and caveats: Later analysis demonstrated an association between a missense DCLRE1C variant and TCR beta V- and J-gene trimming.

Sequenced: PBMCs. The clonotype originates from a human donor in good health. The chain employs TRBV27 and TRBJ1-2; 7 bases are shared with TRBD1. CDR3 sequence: CASSPRTGGYTF. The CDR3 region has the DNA TGTGCCAGCAGTCCCCGGACAGGTGGCTACACCTTC.